This T cell receptor beta chain was sequenced for a study of CD8+ T cells in alopecia areata. Findings and caveats of the study: Relative to normal scalp, lesional scalp, especially alopecia totalis/universalis, showed higher clonality. Relative to mice, TCR sharing across patients was less clear, a difference possibly HLA-related.

cDNA prepared by RNA extraction and subsequent reverse transcription served as the template for sequencing. Method: immunoSEQ multiplex PCR; TCRdb's copy keeps in-frame clones and lacks some. The sample consists of about 110,000 clones, under 60% of them appearing once. The study team obtained lesional scalp punch biopsies and peripheral blood from alopecia areata patients. PBMCs yielded sorted CD4+ and CD8+ T cells. About this clone itself: Its target is unknown.

The CDR3 is 13 residues long. Per germline, CDR1 LGHNT and CDR2 FRNRAP. Trimming left V 1 base short and J 7 bases short, with 7 bases between. The chain couples TRBV12-5 to TRBJ2-2, with D tentatively TRBD2 (6 bases). The clonotype originates from a human donor with alopecia areata. Sequences were obtained from NKG2D-low CD8+ T cells sorted from blood. This CDR3 is CASGLAGVGELFF. Here the CDR3 DNA reads TGTGCTAGTGGTTTGGCGGGAGTCGGGGAGCTGTTTTTT.